The source of this T cell receptor (beta chain) is a study of shared clonotypes between healthy human individuals. Broader study findings: Non-shared clonotypes showed lower generation probabilities than clonotypes common to all four donors.

The CDR3 is 15 residues long. Trimming took off 2 bases at V and 0 bases at J, with 9 bases between the two ends. CDR1 MNHEY and CDR2 SVGAGI come from the germline V gene. Clones were read by immunoSEQ multiplex PCR, and TCRdb kept only the in-frame ones, dropping some. The table has over a million clones, around 82% seen once. For this clone: Its specificity is not known.

The origin of this receptor is a man between 18 and 35 years old in good health. Some clones in this sample may be carry-over from other donors' samples. The sequenced sample was memory CD4+ T cells from PBMCs. Subset described: CD45RA-negative fraction. This chain links TRBV6-5 with TRBJ2-3; unclear D gene. CDR3 in DNA: TGTGCCAGCAGTTACCGACTGGAAAGCACAGATACGCAGTATTTT. It translates to CASSYRLESTDTQYF.